The 23 T cell receptor beta chains below all came from one sample that was sequenced in a study of PD-L1 blockade in urothelial cancer. Measured with immunoSEQ multiplex PCR; TCRdb has only the in-frame clones, and not every one. The sample yields tens of thousands of clones, 81% seen once. This sample comprised PBMCs, obtained around atezolizumab (anti-PD-L1) treatment. These receptors all come from a man aged 65 to 85 with urothelial cancer.

The chain uses TRBV5-4 and TRBJ1-5, with TRBD1 as a possible D gene (6 bases). This CDR3 spans 13 amino acids. Germline V gene data show CDR1 as SGHNT and CDR2 as YYREEE (reference sequence). The ends were cut back, 3 bases at V and 6 bases at J, with 10 bases in the middle. CDR3 DNA: TGTGCCAGCAGCTACGACAGGATTCAGCCCCAGCATTTT. Protein sequence: CASSYDRIQPQHF. The complete variable domain, with remaining parts taken from reference TRBV5-4 and TRBJ1-5, reads ETGVTQSPTHLIKTRGQQVTLRCSSQSGHNTVSWYQQALGQGPQFIFQYYREEENGRGNFPPRFSGLQFPNYSSELNVNALELDDSALYLCASSYDRIQPQHFGDGTRLSIL.

The chain links TRBV4-3 to TRBJ2-3; D is unresolved. The V gene lost 0 bases and the J gene lost 2 bases, with 3 bases spanning the gap. The CDR3 is 13 amino acids. CDR1 is LGHNA, CDR2 YSLEER, per germline. The CDR3 loop reads CASSQEYTDTQYF. CDR3 bases: TGCGCCAGCAGCCAAGAATACACAGATACGCAGTATTTT.

CDR3 residues: CASSTRDRVAYEQYF. The DNA of the CDR3 is TGTGCCAGTAGTACCCGGGACAGGGTTGCCTACGAGCAGTACTTC. V usage is TRBV19 and J usage is TRBJ2-7; 9 bases agree with TRBD1. Germline V gene data show CDR1 as LNHDA and CDR2 as SQIVND (reference sequence). The CDR3 is 15 residues long. The V segment lost 4 bases and the J segment 2 bases; nucleotides outside the gene matches: 6.

J is TRBJ2-2 and V is TRBV7-2; TRBD1 matches at 10 bases. The CDR3 is made up of 16 amino acids. From germline, CDR1 is SGHTA and CDR2 FQGNSA. Germline trimming cut 5 bases from V and 7 bases from J; bases unmatched to any gene: 10. The CDR3 DNA sequence: TGTGCCAGCAGCCGTGCCGGGACAGGGGTAGGCGGGGAGCTGTTTTTT. Its translation is CASSRAGTGVGGELFF.

The V gene is TRBV6-5, the J gene TRBJ1-2, with a possible D match to TRBD1 (5 bases). The ends were cut back, 0 bases at V and 1 base at J, with 9 bases in the middle. This CDR3 comprises 15 residues. Germline-derived CDR1 and CDR2 are MNHEY and SVGAGI. The DNA of the CDR3 is TGTGCCAGCAGTTACTCCGGGACTGATAACTATGGCTACACCTTC. It yields the protein CASSYSGTDNYGYTF.

V is TRBV19 and J is TRBJ2-5, with TRBD2 matching over 9 bases. CDR3 length: 13 residues. The V gene's germline CDR1 is LNHDA and CDR2 SQIVND (reference sequence). The trim removed 4 bases at V and 5 bases at J, leaving 2 bases unmatched. CDR3 region: CASSTSGMETQYF. DNA of the CDR3: TGTGCCAGTAGTACTAGCGGGATGGAGACCCAGTACTTC.

J is TRBJ2-5 and V is TRBV7-8, with D tentatively TRBD2 (6 bases). CDR1 is SGHVS, CDR2 FQNEAQ, per germline. V lost 2 bases to trimming and J lost 5 bases, with 12 bases between them. The CDR3 totals 14 residues. The CDR3 region is CASSLWRESETQYF. DNA of the CDR3: TGTGCCAGCAGCTTATGGCGGGAATCGGAGACCCAGTACTTC. Combining the CDR3 with reference TRBV7-8 and TRBJ2-5 gives the whole variable domain GAGVSQSPRYKVAKRGQDVALRCDPISGHVSLFWYQQALGQGPEFLTYFQNEAQLDKSGLPSDRFFAERPEGSVSTLKIQRTQQEDSAVYLCASSLWRESETQYFGPGTRLLVL.

The rearrangement uses TRBV28 and TRBJ1-1; D may be TRBD1 (5 bases). Germline CDR1 and CDR2: MDHEN and SYDVKM. The CDR3 sequence is 14 residues long. Trimming shortened V by 3 bases and J by 2 bases, and 10 bases separated the two germline ends. CDR3 in amino acids: CASSFLTENTEAFF. The CDR3 DNA reads TGTGCCAGCAGTTTCTTGACAGAAAACACTGAAGCTTTCTTT.

The chain has TRBV7-2 and TRBJ2-3, with D perhaps TRBD1 (6 bases). Germline CDR1 SGHTA, CDR2 FQGNSA. CDR3 size: 13 residues. Trimming removed 5 bases at V and 6 bases at J, with 12 bases between. This chain's CDR3 is CASSVSRGDTQYF. The CDR3 DNA reads as TGTGCCAGCAGCGTTAGCAGGGGCGATACGCAGTATTTT.

The V call is TRBV9, the J call TRBJ1-2; possibly TRBD1 for D (5 bases). CDR1 is SGDLS, CDR2 YYNGEE, per germline. Trimming left V 4 bases short and J 6 bases short, with 13 bases between. The CDR3 sequence is 13 residues long. CDR3 coding DNA: TGTGCCAGCAGCCTCGGACCCAGGGATGGCTACACCTTC. Translated, it gives CASSLGPRDGYTF.

This sequence joins TRBV7-7 and TRBJ2-1; 9 positions agree with TRBD2. The V and J ends lost 1 base and 10 bases, in that order; junction bases with no gene match: 8. From germline, CDR1 is SSHAT and CDR2 FNYEAQ (reference sequence). The CDR3 has 15 amino acids. The CDR3 loop is CASSLDSSGIGEQFF. CDR3 DNA: TGTGCCAGCAGCTTAGATTCTAGCGGGATAGGGGAGCAGTTCTTC.

This clone showed up just a few times. This chain uses TRBV2 with TRBJ2-7; unclear D gene. V was clipped by 2 bases and J by 4 bases, with 9 bases between them. The length of the CDR3 is 13 residues. From germline, CDR1 is SNHLY and CDR2 FYNNEI. This CDR3 is CASSETVRYEQYF. The CDR3 nucleotides read TGTGCCAGCAGTGAAACGGTCCGTTACGAGCAGTACTTC.

The V call is TRBV11-1, the J call TRBJ1-1, with unresolved D. The CDR3 contains 13 residues. V dropped 8 bases and J dropped 10 bases, with 20 bases sitting between them. CDR1 and CDR2 from the germline V gene are SGHAT and FQDESV (reference sequence). CDR3 nucleotide sequence: TGTGCCAGCGGCTCGGCAGGTCCTCGGGGAGCTTTCTTT. Encoded protein: CASGSAGPRGAFF. Complete variable domain (other parts from reference TRBV11-1 and TRBJ1-1): EAEVAQSPRYKITEKSQAVAFWCDPISGHATLYWYRQILGQGPELLVQFQDESVVDDSQLPKDRFSAERLKGVDSTLKIQPAELGDSAMYLCASGSAGPRGAFFGQGTRLTVV.

The chain combines TRBV27 with TRBJ2-7; a weak D match, TRBD2 (6 bases). Trimming cost V 2 bases and J 5 bases, with 16 bases left between them. In germline, CDR1 is MNHEY, CDR2 SMNVEV (reference sequence). This CDR3 has 15 amino acids. CDR3 sequence reads: CASSLRLALADEQYF. CDR3 in DNA: TGTGCCAGCAGTTTACGGCTAGCGTTGGCGGACGAGCAGTACTTC.

The chain uses TRBV7-9 and TRBJ2-7, with TRBD2 identical over 13 bases. Per germline, CDR1 SEHNR and CDR2 FQNEAQ (reference sequence). The CDR3 runs 15 residues. After removal of 4 bases from V and 4 bases from J, the junction contained 4 bases not matched to a gene. CDR3 nucleotides: TGTGCCAGCAGCTCGAGGACTAGCGGGAGTTACGAGCAGTACTTC. Amino acid sequence: CASSSRTSGSYEQYF.

The J gene is TRBJ2-7, the V gene TRBV6-5, with 8 nucleotides matching TRBD1. Per the germline V gene, CDR1 is MNHEY and CDR2 is SVGAGI. There are 14 residues in the CDR3. The junction had 9 bases not matched to a gene; V was cut back by 5 bases and J by 6 bases. CDR3: CASSQYRGSFEQYF. CDR3 nucleotides: TGTGCCAGCAGTCAATACAGGGGGTCATTCGAGCAGTACTTC.

The chain joins TRBV23-1 to TRBJ2-7; D is unresolved. TRBV23-1 is filed as an ORF, its function uncertain. This CDR3 comprises 13 residues. V was pared by 4 bases and J by 0 bases, with 7 bases between. The CDR3 protein is CASSRSDSYEQYF. The CDR3, as DNA: TGCGCCAGCAGTCGGTCAGACTCCTACGAGCAGTACTTC.

J is TRBJ2-7 and V is TRBV9; D perhaps matches TRBD1 (5 bases). Germline assignment: CDR1 SGDLS and CDR2 YYNGEE. The length of the CDR3 is 11 residues. Trimming stripped 3 bases from V and 4 bases from J, with 5 bases between. CDR3 sequence (DNA): TGTGCCAGCAGCGAGGGGTACGAGCAGTACTTC. The encoded protein is CASSEGYEQYF.

The genes are TRBV7-2 and TRBJ1-2, with D hard to call. Trimming pared 6 bases from V and 4 bases from J, leaving 24 bases between. This CDR3 contains 17 residues. In germline, CDR1 is SGHTA, CDR2 FQGNSA. The CDR3 DNA is TGTGCCAGCAGTCCCAACACGATACAGACACTAGGCTATGGCTACACCTTC. Amino acid sequence: CASSPNTIQTLGYGYTF.

The gene calls are TRBV7-8 and TRBJ2-1; TRBD2 matches at 11 bases. The germline CDR1 and CDR2 sequences are SGHVS and FQNEAQ. The CDR3 runs to 16 residues. The J segment lost 4 bases and the V segment lost 5 bases, leaving 7 bases of the junction unmatched. The CDR3, as DNA: TGTGCCAGCAGCCATATAGCGGGAGGGGGGTACAATGAGCAGTTCTTC. Translation: CASSHIAGGGYNEQFF. The complete variable domain, with remaining parts taken from reference TRBV7-8 and TRBJ2-1, reads GAGVSQSPRYKVAKRGQDVALRCDPISGHVSLFWYQQALGQGPEFLTYFQNEAQLDKSGLPSDRFFAERPEGSVSTLKIQRTQQEDSAVYLCASSHIAGGGYNEQFFGPGTRLTVL.

The chain combines TRBV19 with TRBJ2-5, with 9 positions matching TRBD1. The germline CDR1 and CDR2 sequences are LNHDA and SQIVND (reference sequence). CDR3 length equals 16 residues. After removal of 1 base from V and 4 bases from J, the junction contained 7 bases not matched to a gene. The CDR3 DNA follows: TGTGCCAGTAGTATAGGAGGCGGGACAGGGTCAGAGACCCAGTACTTC. It translates to CASSIGGGTGSETQYF. Full variable domain (missing parts from reference TRBV19 and TRBJ2-5): DGGITQSPKYLFRKEGQNVTLSCEQNLNHDAMYWYRQDPGQGLRLIYYSQIVNDFQKGDIAEGYSVSREKKESFPLTVTSAQKNPTAFYLCASSIGGGTGSETQYFGPGTRLLVL.

This clone appeared a few times. This chain uses TRBV19 with TRBJ1-5; D ambiguous. The V end lost 7 bases, the J end lost 0 bases, and 16 bases lay between the germline ends. The length of the CDR3 is 16 residues. CDR1 and CDR2 from the germline V gene are LNHDA and SQIVND (reference sequence). The CDR3 loop reads CASTRAREHSNQPQHF. The CDR3 nucleotides are TGTGCCAGTACCCGGGCCCGGGAGCATAGCAATCAGCCCCAGCATTTT.

The rearrangement links TRBV18 to TRBJ2-5, with D perhaps matching TRBD2 (6 bases). This CDR3 comprises 15 residues. V lost 4 bases, J lost 4 bases, and 16 bases lay in between. The germline CDR1 and CDR2 sequences are KGHSH and LQKENI. CDR3 in amino acids: CASSLLGRQSETQYF. The CDR3 nucleotides read TGTGCCAGCTCACTATTAGGGAGGCAGTCAGAGACCCAGTACTTC.